The next 18 T cell receptor beta chains were all read from a single sample in a study of OX40 agonist ivuxolimab in advanced cancers. Libraries were prepared by immunoSEQ multiplex PCR; TCRdb keeps only in-frame clonotypes and omits some of them. This table has around 86,000 clones, about nine tenths appearing once. Material: CD4+ or CD8+ T cells sorted from blood, obtained in a trial of the OX40 agonist ivuxolimab. These receptors originate from an adult with an advanced solid tumor such as melanoma, head and neck, liver or kidney cancer.

The V call is TRBV27, the J call TRBJ2-7, with 12 bases matching TRBD2. This CDR3 has 14 amino acids. Per germline, CDR1 MNHEY and CDR2 SMNVEV (reference sequence). J gave up 2 bases and V 5 bases, and 1 base lay outside the gene matches. The CDR3 loop reads CASSRTSGTYEQYF. CDR3 DNA sequence: TGTGCCAGCAGTCGGACTAGCGGGACCTACGAGCAGTACTTC.

The chain has TRBV13 and TRBJ1-1, with unresolved D. Germline CDR1 is PRHDT and CDR2 is FYEKMQ (reference sequence). The CDR3 spans 15 residues. Trimming cost V 0 bases and J 0 bases, with 8 bases left between them. This CDR3 reads CASSLGASLNTEAFF. In DNA, the CDR3 is TGTGCCAGCAGCTTAGGGGCATCTCTGAACACTGAAGCTTTCTTT.

The V and J genes are TRBV2 and TRBJ2-4; TRBD1 matches 8 bases. From germline, CDR1 is SNHLY and CDR2 FYNNEI. With 4 bases clipped from V and 0 bases from J, the junction kept 2 bases outside the gene matches. The CDR3 sequence is 15 residues long. The CDR3, as DNA: TGTGCCAGCAGTGGACAGGGGATAGCCAAAAACATTCAGTACTTC. Encoded protein: CASSGQGIAKNIQYF.

To note about this clone: The same CDR3 arises from other DNA sequences in this sample as well. The chain combines TRBV19 with TRBJ2-1; 10 bases fit TRBD2. The CDR3 length is 15 residues. CDR1 and CDR2 (germline): LNHDA, SQIVND (reference sequence). With V trimmed by 4 bases and J by 0 bases, 0 bases remained unmatched. This CDR3 reads CASSRTSGSYNEQFF. CDR3 nucleotides: TGTGCCAGTAGTAGGACTAGCGGCTCCTACAATGAGCAGTTCTTC.

V and J are TRBV5-1 and TRBJ2-2, with 15 bases that match TRBD2. After removal of 4 bases from V and 2 bases from J, the junction contained 6 bases not matched to a gene. The CDR3 spans 18 residues. The germline CDR1 and CDR2 sequences are SGHRS and YFSETQ. The CDR3 region is CASSPGTSGRTNTGELFF. CDR3 bases: TGCGCCAGCAGCCCCGGGACTAGCGGGAGGACAAACACCGGGGAGCTGTTTTTT.

The rearrangement uses TRBV7-2 and TRBJ1-1, with D hard to call. CDR3 length: 16 amino acids. Between the trimmed V and J ends, which lost 1 base and 1 base, there was a span of 13 bases. Germline CDR1 SGHTA, CDR2 FQGNSA. CDR3 in amino acids: CASSLDGPGWNTEAFF. DNA of the CDR3: TGTGCCAGCAGCTTAGATGGTCCGGGATGGAACACTGAAGCTTTCTTT.

This chain joins TRBV10-2 and TRBJ2-1, with D possibly being TRBD1 (6 bases). The length of the CDR3 is 12 residues. Germline V lookup: CDR1 WSHSY, CDR2 SAAADI. Trimming removed 8 bases from V and 8 bases from J, with 13 bases in between. In DNA form, the CDR3 reads TGCGCCAGCGGGAACAGGGTCCATGAGCAGTTCTTC. This codes for CASGNRVHEQFF.

This sequence joins TRBV7-2 and TRBJ2-2; no reliable D call. CDR1 is SGHTA, CDR2 FQGNSA, per germline. V was cut by 5 bases and J by 6 bases, with 10 bases left in between. This CDR3 is 13 amino acids long. The CDR3 DNA is TGTGCCAGCAGCCGGCAGTTCCCCGGGGAGCTGTTTTTT. Protein: CASSRQFPGELFF.

The chain employs TRBV9 and TRBJ2-7; 7 bases are a match to TRBD1. CDR3 length: 15 residues. With V trimmed by 5 bases and J by 1 base, 9 bases remained unmatched. Germline assignment: CDR1 SGDLS and CDR2 YYNGEE. The CDR3 sequence is CASSRGDRESYEQYF. Written as DNA, the CDR3 is TGTGCCAGCAGTCGGGGTGACAGGGAGTCCTACGAGCAGTACTTC.

The chain uses TRBV6-1 and TRBJ2-7, with 9 bases fitting TRBD2. The V and J ends lost 2 bases and 2 bases, in that order; junction bases with no gene match: 13. This CDR3 spans 18 amino acids. Looked up from germline, CDR1 is MNHNS and CDR2 is SASEGT. The CDR3 spells CASSELGLAGTVTYEQYF. CDR3 nucleotide sequence: TGTGCCAGCAGTGAATTGGGGCTAGCGGGGACCGTAACCTACGAGCAGTACTTC.

The chain is built from TRBV7-9 and TRBJ1-2; D is perhaps TRBD1 (6 bases). The CDR3 has 16 amino acids. The germline V and J ends were trimmed by 5 bases and 3 bases, with 19 bases remaining between them. Germline lookup yields CDR1 SEHNR and CDR2 FQNEAQ (reference sequence). The chain's CDR3 is CASSQGGGVNHYGYTF. In DNA form, the CDR3 reads TGTGCCAGCAGCCAAGGGGGGGGAGTAAACCACTATGGCTACACCTTC.

The chain links TRBV11-3 to TRBJ2-7; TRBD2 matches at 7 bases. The germline V gene encodes CDR1 SGHNT and CDR2 YENEEA. This CDR3 has 17 residues. J gave up 3 bases and V 0 bases, and 11 bases lay outside the gene matches. Here the CDR3 reads CASSLDPLDTGGYEQYF. The CDR3 nucleotides read TGTGCCAGCAGCTTAGACCCCCTGGACACGGGGGGCTACGAGCAGTACTTC.

This clone has just one count. This rearrangement joins TRBV19 to TRBJ1-3; weak D call: TRBD1 (6 bases). V lost 1 base and J 2 bases, leaving 9 bases between the germline ends. The CDR3 runs 15 residues. Germline V gene sequence: CDR1 LNHDA, CDR2 SQIVND (reference sequence). This chain's CDR3 is CASSIGGAPGNTIYF. CDR3 nucleotides: TGTGCCAGTAGTATAGGGGGGGCCCCTGGAAACACCATATATTTT.

The chain couples TRBV2 to TRBJ1-2; no firm D call. Per germline, CDR1 SNHLY and CDR2 FYNNEI. V was cut by 3 bases and J by 4 bases, with 15 bases left in between. This CDR3 comprises 15 residues. The CDR3 sequence is CASSDLGRPFYGYTF. The CDR3 DNA reads as TGTGCCAGCAGTGATCTCGGACGGCCGTTCTATGGCTACACCTTC.

V usage is TRBV29-1 and J usage is TRBJ2-3, with 8 bases identical to TRBD2. The CDR3 totals 14 residues. Germline CDR1 reads SQVTM; CDR2 reads ANQGSEA. J was trimmed by 3 bases and V by 6 bases; bases with no gene match: 8. The DNA for the CDR3 is TGCAGCGTCGGGAGCGGGAGTTTGACAGATACGCAGTATTTT. Translation gives CSVGSGSLTDTQYF.

The chain joins TRBV18 to TRBJ2-1, with D tentatively TRBD2 (6 bases). CDR3 length: 15 amino acids. Trimming stripped 3 bases from V and 4 bases from J, with 13 bases between. The germline V gene encodes CDR1 KGHSH and CDR2 LQKENI. As DNA, the CDR3 is TGTGCCAGCTCACCGGCCCAGGCGGGGTACAATGAGCAGTTCTTC. It codes for CASSPAQAGYNEQFF.

V gene TRBV7-2 combines with J gene TRBJ2-2; 9 nucleotides agree with TRBD2. V was clipped by 1 base and J by 4 bases; unmatched bases: 4. Germline V lookup: CDR1 SGHTA, CDR2 FQGNSA. The CDR3 loop spans 16 amino acids. CDR3 nucleotide sequence: TGTGCCAGCAGCTTAGTCGGCGGGAGGGGCACCGGGGAGCTGTTTTTT. It translates to CASSLVGGRGTGELFF.

This sequence joins TRBV21-1 and TRBJ2-1; TRBD1, the table's D call, was not compared with the DNA. TRBV21-1 is described as a pseudogene. This CDR3 contains 19 residues. CDR3 coding DNA: TGTGCCAGCAGCAAAGGCGGGAACTGCCGGGACAGGTATTACAATGAGCAGTTCTTC. The encoded protein is CASSKGGNCRDRYYNEQFF.